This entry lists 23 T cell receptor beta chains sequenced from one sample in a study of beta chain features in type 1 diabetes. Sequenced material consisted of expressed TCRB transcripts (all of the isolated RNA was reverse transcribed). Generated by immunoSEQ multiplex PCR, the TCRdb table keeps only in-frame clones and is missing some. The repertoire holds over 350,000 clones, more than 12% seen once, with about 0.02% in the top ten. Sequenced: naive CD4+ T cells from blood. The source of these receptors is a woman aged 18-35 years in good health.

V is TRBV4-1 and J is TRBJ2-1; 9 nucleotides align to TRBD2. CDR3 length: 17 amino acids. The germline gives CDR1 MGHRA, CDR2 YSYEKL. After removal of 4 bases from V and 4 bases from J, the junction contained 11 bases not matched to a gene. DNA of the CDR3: TGCGCCAGCAGCCGAGACTTAGCGGGAGTGGGATACAATGAGCAGTTCTTC. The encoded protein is CASSRDLAGVGYNEQFF.

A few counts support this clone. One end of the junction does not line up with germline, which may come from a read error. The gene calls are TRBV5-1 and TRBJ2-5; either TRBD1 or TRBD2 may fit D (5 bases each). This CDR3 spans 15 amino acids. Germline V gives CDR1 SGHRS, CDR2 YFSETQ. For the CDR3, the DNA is TGCGCCAGCAGATTGGGGGTAGGGGCCGAAGAGACCCAGTACTTC. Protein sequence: CASRLGVGAEETQYF.

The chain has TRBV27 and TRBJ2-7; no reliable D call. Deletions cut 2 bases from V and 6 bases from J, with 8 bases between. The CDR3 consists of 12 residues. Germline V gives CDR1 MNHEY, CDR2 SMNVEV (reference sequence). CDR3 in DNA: TGTGCCAGCAGTTTAACACGGAGCGAGCAGTACTTC. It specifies CASSLTRSEQYF.

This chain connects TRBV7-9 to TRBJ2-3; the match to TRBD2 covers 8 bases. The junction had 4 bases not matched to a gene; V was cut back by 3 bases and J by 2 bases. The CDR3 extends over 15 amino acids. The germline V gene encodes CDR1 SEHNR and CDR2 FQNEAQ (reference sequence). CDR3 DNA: TGTGCCAGCAGCTTCCCGCGGGAGGACACAGATACGCAGTATTTT. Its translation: CASSFPREDTDTQYF.

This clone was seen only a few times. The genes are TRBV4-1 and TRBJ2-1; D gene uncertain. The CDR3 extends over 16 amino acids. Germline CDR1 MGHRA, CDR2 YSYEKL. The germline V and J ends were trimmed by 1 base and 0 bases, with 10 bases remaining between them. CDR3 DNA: TGCGCCAGCAGCCAAGTCGCGGAGCGCTCCTACAATGAGCAGTTCTTC. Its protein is CASSQVAERSYNEQFF.

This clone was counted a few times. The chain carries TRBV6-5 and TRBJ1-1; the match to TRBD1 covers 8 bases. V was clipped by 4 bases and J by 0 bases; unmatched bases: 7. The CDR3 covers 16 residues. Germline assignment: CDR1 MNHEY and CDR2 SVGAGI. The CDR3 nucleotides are TGTGCCAGCAGTTCCGGACAGGGCATCATGAACACTGAAGCTTTCTTT. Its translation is CASSSGQGIMNTEAFF.

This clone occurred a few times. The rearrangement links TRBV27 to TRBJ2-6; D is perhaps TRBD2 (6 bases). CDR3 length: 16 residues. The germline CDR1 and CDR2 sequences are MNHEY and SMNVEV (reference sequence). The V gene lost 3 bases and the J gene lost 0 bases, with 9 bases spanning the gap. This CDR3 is CASSFGGLSGANVLTF. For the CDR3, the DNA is TGTGCCAGCAGTTTTGGAGGGCTCTCTGGGGCCAACGTCCTGACTTTC.

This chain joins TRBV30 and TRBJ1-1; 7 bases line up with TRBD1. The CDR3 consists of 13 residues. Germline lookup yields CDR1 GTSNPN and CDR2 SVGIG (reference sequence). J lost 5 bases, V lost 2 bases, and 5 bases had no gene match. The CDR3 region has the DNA TGTGCCTGGAGTCGACAGGGAGGAACTGAAGCTTTCTTT. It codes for CAWSRQGGTEAFF.

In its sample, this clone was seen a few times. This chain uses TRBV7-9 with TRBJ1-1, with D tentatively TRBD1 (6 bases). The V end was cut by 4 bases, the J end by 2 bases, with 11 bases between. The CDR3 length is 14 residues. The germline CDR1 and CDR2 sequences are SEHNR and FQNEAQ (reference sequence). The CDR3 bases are TGTGCCAGCAGCTCAGGACAGCCAAACACTGAAGCTTTCTTT. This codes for CASSSGQPNTEAFF.

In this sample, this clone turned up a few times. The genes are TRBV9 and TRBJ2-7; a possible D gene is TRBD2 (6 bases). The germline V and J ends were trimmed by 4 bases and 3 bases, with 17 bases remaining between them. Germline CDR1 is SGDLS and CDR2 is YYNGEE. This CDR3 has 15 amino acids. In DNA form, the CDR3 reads TGTGCCAGCAGCTTTACGGGGGAGACCTACTACGAGCAGTACTTC. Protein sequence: CASSFTGETYYEQYF.

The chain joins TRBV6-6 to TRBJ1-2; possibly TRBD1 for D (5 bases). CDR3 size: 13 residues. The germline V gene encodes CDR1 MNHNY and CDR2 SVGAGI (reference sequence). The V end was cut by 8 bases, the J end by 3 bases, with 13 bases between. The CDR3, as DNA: TGTGCCAGCGGCGGGACGTACGACTATGGCTACACCTTC. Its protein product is CASGGTYDYGYTF.

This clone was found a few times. The CDR3 DNA follows: TGCAGCGTTGCGGGACTAGCGGGAGATAAGACCCAGTACTTC. It codes for CSVAGLAGDKTQYF. The V call is TRBV29-1, the J call TRBJ2-5; TRBD2 matches at 14 bases. V lost 4 bases and J lost 6; bases outside the gene matches: 4. CDR1 is SQVTM and CDR2 is ANQGSEA in the germline V gene. The CDR3 is 14 amino acids. The entire variable domain, with the rest obtained from reference TRBV29-1 and TRBJ2-5, is as follows: SAVISQKPSRDICQRGTSLTIQCQVDSQVTMMFWYRQQPGQSLTLIATANQGSEATYESGFVIDKFPISRPNLTFSTLTVSNMSPEDSSIYLCSVAGLAGDKTQYFGPGTRLLVL.

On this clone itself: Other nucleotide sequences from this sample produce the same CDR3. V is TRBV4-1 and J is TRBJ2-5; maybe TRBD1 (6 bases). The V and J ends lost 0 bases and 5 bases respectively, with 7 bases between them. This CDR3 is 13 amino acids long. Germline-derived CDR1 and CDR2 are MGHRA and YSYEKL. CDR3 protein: CASSQDRGETQYF. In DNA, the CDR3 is TGCGCCAGCAGCCAAGATAGGGGGGAGACCCAGTACTTC.

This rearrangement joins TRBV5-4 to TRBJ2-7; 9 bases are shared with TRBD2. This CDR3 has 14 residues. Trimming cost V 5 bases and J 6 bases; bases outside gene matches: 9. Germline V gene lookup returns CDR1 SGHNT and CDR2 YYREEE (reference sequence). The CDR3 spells CASRESGTSPEQYF. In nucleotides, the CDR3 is TGTGCCAGCAGAGAAAGCGGGACTAGCCCCGAGCAGTACTTC.

Here the CDR3 DNA reads TGTGCCAGCAGCCCTGGGAGCAAACCCTACGAGCAGTACTTC. Its protein is CASSPGSKPYEQYF. J is TRBJ2-7 and V is TRBV27, with D possibly matching TRBD2 (5 bases). The germline gives CDR1 MNHEY, CDR2 SMNVEV (reference sequence). The CDR3 is 14 amino acids. The ends were cut back, 6 bases at V and 2 bases at J, with 14 bases in the middle.

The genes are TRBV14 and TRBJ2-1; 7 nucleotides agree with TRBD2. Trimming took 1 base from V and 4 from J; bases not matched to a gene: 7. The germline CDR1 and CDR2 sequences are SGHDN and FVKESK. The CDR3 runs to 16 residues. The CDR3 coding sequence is TGTGCCAGCAGCCAAGTAAAGAGCGGGAAGTACAATGAGCAGTTCTTC. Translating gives CASSQVKSGKYNEQFF.

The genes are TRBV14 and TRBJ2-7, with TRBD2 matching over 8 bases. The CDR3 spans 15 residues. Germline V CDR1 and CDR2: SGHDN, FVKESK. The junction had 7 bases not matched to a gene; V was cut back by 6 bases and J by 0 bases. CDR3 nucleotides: TGTGCCAGCAGTCAACCGAGCGGGAGCTCCTACGAGCAGTACTTC. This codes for CASSQPSGSSYEQYF.

CDR3 coding DNA: TGCGCCAGCAGCGTAGCCGGGACTAGCGGGAGCGATGAGCAGTTCTTC. Encoded protein: CASSVAGTSGSDEQFF. The rearrangement uses TRBV5-1 and TRBJ2-1, with TRBD2 identical over 14 bases. This CDR3 is built from 16 residues. In germline, CDR1 is SGHRS, CDR2 YFSETQ. Trimming cost V 4 bases and J 8 bases; bases outside gene matches: 8.

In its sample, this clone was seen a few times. The CDR3 DNA reads TGCGCCACCACAGCCGAGGGACACGGTTACAATGAGCAGTTCTTC. Translating it yields CATTAEGHGYNEQFF. V gene TRBV4-1 combines with J gene TRBJ2-1, with D possibly matching TRBD1 (6 bases). V was cut by 10 bases and J by 4 bases, with 20 bases left in between. Germline lookup yields CDR1 MGHRA and CDR2 YSYEKL. This CDR3 has 15 amino acids.

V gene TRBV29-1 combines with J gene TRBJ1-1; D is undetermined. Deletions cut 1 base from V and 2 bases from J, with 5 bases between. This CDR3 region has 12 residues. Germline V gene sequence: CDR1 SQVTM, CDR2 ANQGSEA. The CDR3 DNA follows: TGCAGCGTTGAAGCCTACAACACTGAAGCTTTCTTT. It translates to CSVEAYNTEAFF.

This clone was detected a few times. The CDR3 DNA follows: TGTGCCAGCAGCTTAGTTATCGGCGGGGGGGGAGATGAGCAGTTCTTC. Its translation: CASSLVIGGGGDEQFF. V usage is TRBV13 and J usage is TRBJ2-1, with TRBD2 matching 9 bases. V lost 1 base and J lost 8; bases outside the gene matches: 9. CDR1 PRHDT and CDR2 FYEKMQ come from the germline V gene (reference sequence). The CDR3 has 16 residues.

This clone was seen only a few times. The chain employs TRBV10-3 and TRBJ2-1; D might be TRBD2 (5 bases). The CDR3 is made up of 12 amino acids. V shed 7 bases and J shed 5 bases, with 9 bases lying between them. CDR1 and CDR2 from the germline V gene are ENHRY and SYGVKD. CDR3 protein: CAITFGNNEQFF. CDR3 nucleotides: TGTGCCATCACTTTCGGGAACAATGAGCAGTTCTTC.

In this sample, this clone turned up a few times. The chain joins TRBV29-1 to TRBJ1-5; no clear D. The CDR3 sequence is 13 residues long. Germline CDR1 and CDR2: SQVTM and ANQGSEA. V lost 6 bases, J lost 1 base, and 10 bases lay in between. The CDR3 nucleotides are TGCAGCGTGCGGGAACAGAGCAATCAGCCCCAGCATTTT. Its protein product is CSVREQSNQPQHF.